This T cell receptor beta chain is drawn from a study of cytomegalovirus exposure and HLA in healthy donors. Notes on the study in general: TCR beta chains numbering some 160 were designated cytomegalovirus-associated. Among the most significant clusters, several appeared linked to common viral pathogens in a later analysis. Because they were indistinguishable, some V segments, including TRBV6-2 and TRBV6-3, were excluded.

The CDR3 has 15 amino acids. Trimming removed 0 bases from V and 0 bases from J, with 6 bases in between. From germline, CDR1 is SGHNT and CDR2 YYREEE (reference sequence). Worth noting for this clone: Its target is not known.

The PCR was carried out with 60 Vbeta primers and 13 Jbeta primers. Here immunoSEQ multiplex PCR was the method, and the copy in TCRdb shows in-frame clones only, minus some. The sample yields roughly 150,000 clones, roughly 82% seen once. The chain joins TRBV5-4 to TRBJ2-2; maybe TRBD1 (5 bases). The origin of this receptor is a man aged 25 to 45 in good health and CMV-seropositive. The sequenced material came from PBMCs. For the CDR3, the DNA is TGTGCCAGCAGCTTGGGGACAACGAACACCGGGGAGCTGTTTTTT. This encodes CASSLGTTNTGELFF. Together with reference TRBV5-4 and TRBJ2-2, the CDR3 gives the full variable domain: ETGVTQSPTHLIKTRGQQVTLRCSSQSGHNTVSWYQQALGQGPQFIFQYYREEENGRGNFPPRFSGLQFPNYSSELNVNALELDDSALYLCASSLGTTNTGELFFGEGSRLTVL.